This TCR beta chain was recovered during a study of cytomegalovirus exposure and HLA in healthy donors. This clone was found a few times. Germline V lookup: CDR1 SGHNT, CDR2 YENEEA. The CDR3 sequence is 16 residues long. V trimming: 0 bases; J trimming: 4 bases; junction bases outside the gene matches: 1. A multiplex PCR was run with 60 Vbeta primers and 13 Jbeta primers. TCRdb's copy holds only in-frame clones and misses some; the assay was immunoSEQ multiplex PCR. The sample holds 150,000 to 200,000 clones, more than 75% seen once. This sequence joins TRBV11-3 and TRBJ2-3, with 13 nucleotides matching TRBD2. The specimen was PBMCs. This clonotype was sampled from a woman aged 18-30 years in good health and CMV-seronegative. The CDR3 here is CASSLDGLAGADTQYF. The CDR3 nucleotides are TGTGCCAGCAGCTTAGATGGACTAGCGGGAGCAGATACGCAGTATTTT.